The rows below give T cell receptor beta chains drawn from one sample of a study of identical twins. TCRdb re-analysed the 5' RACE reads in MiXCR, keeping a single row per CDR3 protein. The data hold about 260,000 distinct CDR3 sequences, with 5.5% to 7% observed a single time. The same data also contributed to another study, on yellow fever vaccine responses in identical twins.

The sample consisted of memory (CD45RO+) T cells sorted from blood. All receptors come from a young woman in good health. The CDR3 runs from the conserved cysteine through the conserved F or W. D genes are given only for firm matches. Clone size is stated in some rows and not others, as once, few, many or a class when expanded.

TRBV10-3	TRBJ1-2	NA	NA	13	TGTGCCATCAGTGAAGGGAGGGAAGGAGGCTACACCTTC	CAISEGREGGYTF
TRBV20-1	TRBJ1-2	many	TRBD1	15	TGCAGTGCTAGAGTAACCGGGACAGGGGTCTATGGCTACACCTTC	CSARVTGTGVYGYTF
TRBV20-1	TRBJ2-7	NA	NA	13	TGCAGTGCTTTGGACACACGAACCTACGAGCAGTACTTC	CSALDTRTYEQYF
TRBV27	TRBJ2-1	many	TRBD2	18	TGTGCCAGCAGTTTCAACCGACTAGCGGGGGGCTGGTACAATGAGCAGTTCTTC	CASSFNRLAGGWYNEQFF
TRBV29-1	TRBJ1-1	NA	TRBD1	14	TGCAGCGCTCGACTGACAGGGTTGGACACTGAAGCTTTCTTT	CSARLTGLDTEAFF
TRBV6-5	TRBJ2-2	many	NA	16	TGTGCCAGCAGTTACTCGTTAACTAGCTGGGCCGGGGAGCTGTTTTTT	CASSYSLTSWAGELFF
TRBV7-3	TRBJ2-1	NA	NA	13	TGTGCCAGCAGCTTTACAGACTCGGATGAGCAGTTCTTC	CASSFTDSDEQFF
TRBV20-1	TRBJ2-7	NA	TRBD2	12	TGCAGTGCTAGTAGGCGGGAGTTCGAGCAGTACTTC	CSASRREFEQYF
TRBV18	TRBJ2-7	NA	TRBD1	15	TGTGCCAGCTCACCACCGGGACAGCTAACCTACGAGCAGTACTTC	CASSPPGQLTYEQYF
TRBV10-3	TRBJ2-3	NA	NA	17	TGTGCCATCAGTGAGTCGCCATCGACAGGTCGCACAGATACGCAGTATTTT	CAISESPSTGRTDTQYF
TRBV4-1	TRBJ2-4	few	NA	18	TGCGCCAGCAGCCAAGTTGTACGGAAAGATCTAGCCAAAAACATTCAGTACTTC	CASSQVVRKDLAKNIQYF
TRBV20-1	TRBJ1-1	many	NA	15	TGCAGTGCTAGAGTTGGGCGGCGGATGAACACTGAAGCTTTCTTT	CSARVGRRMNTEAFF
TRBV27	TRBJ2-7	few	TRBD2	18	TGTGCCAGCAGTCCTTCGGGACTAGCGGGAGGGAGCTCCTACGAGCAGTACTTC	CASSPSGLAGGSSYEQYF
TRBV20-1	TRBJ2-5	many	NA	16	TGCAGTGCTAGGAGGAGTGGGGGAACGCTACAAGAGACCCAGTACTTC	CSARRSGGTLQETQYF
TRBV5-6	TRBJ2-7	many	NA	14	TGTGCCAGCAGTGTCTTTAGCGGTGTCAACGAGCAGTACTTC	CASSVFSGVNEQYF
TRBV12-3/TRBV12-4	TRBJ2-5	many	NA	11	TGTGCCAGCAGTTACAGGGAGACCCAGTACTTC	CASSYRETQYF
TRBV2	TRBJ2-4	few	NA	15	TGTGCCAGCAGTGGGGATAGCGGAGCCAAAAACATTCAGTACTTC	CASSGDSGAKNIQYF
TRBV29-1	TRBJ2-2	many	NA	14	TGCAGCGTTGAAGGACCAGGGCCCTGGGAGGAGCTGTTTTTT	CSVEGPGPWEELFF
TRBV5-1	TRBJ2-1	few	TRBD2	15	TGCGCCAGCAGCCCTGGGGCTAGCGGGAGTAATGAGCAGTTCTTC	CASSPGASGSNEQFF
TRBV29-1	TRBJ2-7	few	NA	12	TGCAGCGCCCTCGGGGACCCCCCCGTGCAGTACTTC	CSALGDPPVQYF
TRBV18	TRBJ1-4	few	NA	15	TGTGCCAGCTCCCCCAGGGAGGACAGACCCGAGGAACTGTTTTTT	CASSPREDRPEELFF
TRBV28	TRBJ1-6	NA	NA	17	TGTGCCAGCAGTTTAAACGGGGCCCGGGGGATTGGCTCACCCCTCCACTTT	CASSLNGARGIGSPLHF
TRBV10-2	TRBJ2-5	NA	NA	10	TGCGGGGTCGGATGGGAGACCCAGTACTTC	CGVGWETQYF
TRBV27	TRBJ1-2	many	NA	14	TGTGCCAGCAGTTCCACGGCCCGAAACTATGGCTACACCTTC	CASSSTARNYGYTF
TRBV15	TRBJ2-2	many	TRBD1	15	TGTGCCACCACCAAGGACAGGGCGAACACCGGGGAGCTGTTTTTT	CATTKDRANTGELFF
TRBV6-1	TRBJ2-3	many	TRBD1	15	TGTGCCAGCAGCCGGACAGGGAGTAACACAGATACGCAGTATTTT	CASSRTGSNTDTQYF
TRBV5-8	TRBJ2-5	few	TRBD1	14	TGTGCCAGCAGCTCCCCGACAGGGATGGAGACCCAGTACTTC	CASSSPTGMETQYF
TRBV20-1	TRBJ1-5	many	NA	15	TGCAGTGCTAGAGATTCAGGAGGGGGGCATCAGCCCCAGCATTTT	CSARDSGGGHQPQHF
TRBV5-1	TRBJ1-4	many	NA	14	TGCGCCAGCAGCTTGACGGCCGGGAATGAAAAACTGTTTTTT	CASSLTAGNEKLFF